A single sample is the source of the 20 T cell receptor beta chains below, sequenced in a study of blood T cell repertoires in COVID-19. Sequencing was performed with immunoSEQ multiplex PCR; in TCRdb, only in-frame clones are kept and a portion is missing. The data contain hundreds of thousands of clones, more than 75% of them seen just once; the ten biggest clones take up under 5%. Sequencing was carried out using peripheral blood. The origin of the receptors is a woman in her forties or fifties with active or convalescent COVID-19.

The chain recombines TRBV25-1 with TRBJ1-1; 7 nucleotides match TRBD1. CDR3 length: 14 amino acids. Germline V gene lookup returns CDR1 MGHDK and CDR2 SYGVNS. V was clipped by 4 bases and J by 1 base; unmatched bases: 3. CDR3 DNA sequence: TGTGCCAGCAGTGGACAGGGAAAGAACACTGAAGCTTTCTTT. This gives the protein CASSGQGKNTEAFF. The entire variable domain, with the rest obtained from reference TRBV25-1 and TRBJ1-1, is as follows: EADIYQTPRYLVIGTGKKITLECSQTMGHDKMYWYQQDPGMELHLIHYSYGVNSTEKGDLSSESTVSRIRTEHFPLTLESARPSHTSQYLCASSGQGKNTEAFFGQGTRLTVV.

This clone was detected only a few times. The genes are TRBV2 and TRBJ2-1; TRBD1 agrees at 11 bases. The CDR3 is 16 amino acids. Germline CDR1 and CDR2: SNHLY and FYNNEI. V shed 3 bases, J shed 6 bases, and the junction held 7 bases outside the gene matches. This chain's CDR3 is CASSDTGTGGRNEQFF. CDR3 sequence (DNA): TGTGCCAGCAGTGATACCGGGACAGGGGGTCGCAATGAGCAGTTCTTC.

A word on this clone: This same CDR3 is encoded by further DNA sequences in the sample. This chain joins TRBV19 and TRBJ2-7, with D unclear. CDR3 length equals 13 residues. Between the trimmed V and J ends, which lost 1 base and 1 base, there was a span of 5 bases. CDR1 LNHDA and CDR2 SQIVND come from the germline V gene (reference sequence). The CDR3 nucleotides read TGTGCCAGTAGTATAGGGAGATCCTACGAGCAGTACTTC. It specifies CASSIGRSYEQYF.

The chain combines TRBV11-2 with TRBJ1-3; D remains unclear. The CDR3 runs to 15 residues. Between the trimmed V and J ends, which lost 1 base and 4 bases, there was a span of 11 bases. Germline lookup yields CDR1 SGHAT and CDR2 FQNNGV. In DNA, the CDR3 is TGTGCCAGCAGCTTAGGGCCATTTACAGGAAACACCATATATTTT. Amino acids: CASSLGPFTGNTIYF.

V usage is TRBV29-1 and J usage is TRBJ1-2; 12 bases agree with TRBD1. V lost 1 base to trimming and J lost 7 bases; unmatched junction nucleotides: 13. Germline V lookup: CDR1 SQVTM, CDR2 ANQGSEA. This CDR3 spans 17 amino acids. CDR3: CSVEGGPGQGAWSGYTF. CDR3 bases: TGCAGCGTTGAAGGAGGACCGGGACAGGGGGCTTGGAGTGGCTACACCTTC.

The chain employs TRBV5-6 and TRBJ1-6, with TRBD1 identical over 7 bases. Germline V lookup: CDR1 SGHDT, CDR2 YYEEEE. The CDR3 sequence is 15 residues long. V lost 4 bases and J lost 5; bases outside the gene matches: 6. The CDR3 loop reads CASSVTGHNNSPLHF. CDR3 DNA sequence: TGTGCCAGCAGCGTGACAGGGCACAATAATTCACCCCTCCACTTT.

This rearrangement joins TRBV7-6 to TRBJ1-4, with 7 bases fitting TRBD1. This CDR3 contains 14 residues. Trimming at V came to 4 bases and at J to 8 bases, leaving 7 bases not matched to a gene. Germline V gene data show CDR1 as SGHVS and CDR2 as FNYEAQ. DNA of the CDR3: TGTGCCAGCAGCTCGGGACAGTCTGGAGAAAAACTGTTTTTT. Protein: CASSSGQSGEKLFF.

The table lists this clone with a few counts. The CDR3 spells CASSSQGSNQPQHF. In nucleotides, the CDR3 is TGTGCCAGCAGTTCACAGGGGAGCAATCAGCCCCAGCATTTT. This chain links TRBV2 with TRBJ1-5; 7 nucleotides align to TRBD1. The germline gives CDR1 SNHLY, CDR2 FYNNEI. The CDR3 covers 14 residues. After removal of 5 bases from V and 1 base from J, the junction contained 2 bases not matched to a gene.

The sample holds one count of this clone. The rearrangement links TRBV18 to TRBJ1-4, with D perhaps TRBD1 (5 bases). The germline gives CDR1 KGHSH, CDR2 LQKENI. The CDR3 covers 13 residues. Between the trimmed V and J ends, which lost 3 bases and 8 bases, there was a span of 10 bases. In DNA, the CDR3 is TGTGCCAGCTCACCGGGGCGGGAGGAAAAACTGTTTTTT. This gives the protein CASSPGREEKLFF.

In the case of this clone: Other DNA sequences in the sample encode the same CDR3. J is TRBJ1-2 and V is TRBV15; D remains ambiguous. V lost 0 bases and J 7 bases, leaving 9 bases between the germline ends. Per the germline V gene, CDR1 is LNHNV and CDR2 is YYDKDF (reference sequence). The CDR3 is made up of 13 amino acids. The CDR3 sequence is CATSRDLEGGYTF. The CDR3 nucleotides are TGTGCCACCAGCAGAGATCTGGAGGGTGGCTACACCTTC.

The chain uses TRBV7-2 and TRBJ1-6; 10 positions agree with TRBD1. The trim removed 5 bases at V and 5 bases at J, leaving 6 bases unmatched. CDR1 and CDR2 (germline): SGHTA, FQGNSA. This CDR3 has 16 amino acids. CDR3 loop: CASSDRGRNNNSPLHF. The CDR3 coding sequence is TGTGCCAGCAGCGACAGGGGGCGGAACAATAATTCACCCCTCCACTTT.

The chain joins TRBV6-5 to TRBJ1-5; D remains ambiguous. Germline CDR1 reads MNHEY; CDR2 reads SVGAGI. The CDR3 length is 15 residues. Trimming shortened V by 6 bases and J by 3 bases, and 15 bases separated the two germline ends. The CDR3 nucleotides are TGTGCCAGCAGACAACCAGACATAAACAATCAGCCCCAGCATTTT. Its translation is CASRQPDINNQPQHF.

The V call is TRBV6-4, the J call TRBJ2-1; 13 nucleotides line up with TRBD2. The germline gives CDR1 MRHNA, CDR2 SNTAGT. V was clipped by 6 bases and J by 8 bases; unmatched bases: 10. CDR3 length: 16 residues. CDR3 protein: CASSSDGTSGDDEQFF. CDR3 nucleotides: TGTGCCAGCAGCTCCGATGGGACTAGCGGGGACGATGAGCAGTTCTTC.

In this sample, this clone turned up once. J is TRBJ2-7 and V is TRBV9; TRBD2 matches at 8 bases. The CDR3 runs 16 residues. CDR1 and CDR2 from the germline V gene are SGDLS and YYNGEE. The ends lost 4 bases at V and 2 bases at J; junction bases unmatched: 11. DNA for the CDR3: TGTGCCAGCAGCTCAGTCTCGACTAGCGTCCCCTACGAGCAGTACTTC. It is translated as CASSSVSTSVPYEQYF.

The V and J genes are TRBV3-1 (or the pseudogene TRBV3-2) and TRBJ2-1; TRBD1 agrees at 8 bases. V trimming: 6 bases; J trimming: 4 bases; junction bases outside the gene matches: 5. Germline assignment: CDR1 LGHDT and CDR2 YNNKEL (reference sequence). This CDR3 is 14 amino acids long. Written as DNA, the CDR3 is TGTGCCAGCAGTCCGGACAGGGTATACAATGAGCAGTTCTTC. It is translated as CASSPDRVYNEQFF.

The V gene is TRBV28, the J gene TRBJ2-2, with a possible D match to TRBD1 (5 bases). Germline CDR1 reads MDHEN; CDR2 reads SYDVKM. V was cut by 3 bases and J by 4 bases, with 9 bases left in between. The CDR3 covers 14 residues. The CDR3 DNA reads TGTGCCAGCAGTTTCATAGGGGCCACCGGGGAGCTGTTTTTT. Translated: CASSFIGATGELFF.

The V and J genes are TRBV30 and TRBJ2-1; D possibly corresponds to TRBD2 (6 bases). V lost 2 bases and J 5 bases, leaving 10 bases between the germline ends. The CDR3 length is 13 residues. Germline V gene lookup returns CDR1 GTSNPN and CDR2 SVGIG (reference sequence). The CDR3 DNA reads TGTGCCTGGAGTAGTAGCGGTCACAATGAGCAGTTCTTC. The encoded protein is CAWSSSGHNEQFF.

This clone was picked up a small number of times. The genes are TRBV5-5 and TRBJ1-1; 9 bases are shared with TRBD1. Germline lookup yields CDR1 SGHKS and CDR2 YYEKEE (reference sequence). This CDR3 contains 15 residues. The ends lost 0 bases at V and 7 bases at J; junction bases unmatched: 7. The CDR3 bases are TGTGCCAGCAGCTTGGTAGGGACAGGGTTTTATGAAGCTTTCTTT. It is translated as CASSLVGTGFYEAFF.

The chain has TRBV29-1 and TRBJ1-1, with TRBD1 matching over 8 bases. V was pared by 6 bases and J by 2 bases, with 8 bases of the junction left unmatched. This CDR3 spans 14 amino acids. From germline, CDR1 is SQVTM and CDR2 ANQGSEA. The CDR3: CSVGADRVNTEAFF. CDR3 DNA: TGCAGCGTCGGAGCGGACAGGGTAAACACTGAAGCTTTCTTT.

The rearrangement joins TRBV28 to TRBJ1-2; TRBD1 matches 10 bases. This CDR3 has 14 residues. In germline, CDR1 is MDHEN, CDR2 SYDVKM. The J segment lost 8 bases and the V segment lost 6 bases, leaving 9 bases of the junction unmatched. CDR3 protein: CASSTPGQGPGYTF. The CDR3 nucleotides are TGTGCCAGCAGCACACCGGGACAGGGGCCGGGCTACACCTTC.